The 27 T cell receptor beta chains below all came from one sample that was sequenced in a study of blood T cells in healthy people across ages. The authors ran a second PCR of roughly 6 to 12 cycles using a sample-barcoded 5' primer and a J-beta primer mix. TCRdb itself ran the 5' RACE reads through MiXCR, one entry per CDR3 protein. The sample holds approximately 1.5 million distinct CDR3 sequences, around 35% seen once. The sample was blood. Source of these receptors: a woman aged 25 to 39 in good health.

This chain connects TRBV5-1 to TRBJ2-5; the D gene could be TRBD1 or TRBD2 (5 bases each). The J call is in doubt because the DNA end fits TRBJ2-7 better. The germline V gene has CDR1 SGHRS and CDR2 YFSETQ. CDR3 size: 15 residues. The CDR3 DNA reads TGCGCCAGCAGCTTGGCCTATGGGGGATCCTACGAGCAGTACTTC. Translated: CASSLAYGGSYEQYF.

This chain links TRBV25-1 with TRBJ1-1, with D possibly matching TRBD1 (5 bases). The CDR3 consists of 16 residues. V lost 1 base, J lost 3 bases, and 15 bases lay in between. The germline CDR1 and CDR2 sequences are MGHDK and SYGVNS. The CDR3 protein is CASSEWWQGPDTEAFF. The CDR3 DNA sequence: TGTGCCAGCAGTGAATGGTGGCAGGGTCCCGACACTGAAGCTTTCTTT.

This clonotype was counted between two and nine times. This chain uses TRBV18 with TRBJ1-2; 9 bases are shared with TRBD1. V lost 4 bases, J lost 3 bases, and 3 bases stayed unmatched. This CDR3 has 14 amino acids. Germline V gene sequence: CDR1 KGHSH, CDR2 LQKENI. The CDR3 is CASSQQGADYGYTF. CDR3 nucleotide sequence: TGTGCCAGCTCACAACAGGGGGCCGACTATGGCTACACCTTC.

This chain connects TRBV13 to TRBJ1-2; D gene ambiguous. The CDR3 has 14 residues. V shed 3 bases and J shed 4 bases, with 12 bases lying between them. Germline V CDR1 and CDR2: PRHDT, FYEKMQ (reference sequence). CDR3: CASSFPAGFYGYTF. The CDR3 DNA follows: TGTGCCAGCAGCTTTCCTGCGGGGTTCTATGGCTACACCTTC. The variable domain in full, with the rest retrieved from reference TRBV13 and TRBJ1-2, is AAGVIQSPRHLIKEKRETATLKCYPIPRHDTVYWYQQGPGQDPQFLISFYEKMQSDKGSIPDRFSAQQFSDYHSELNMSSLELGDSALYFCASSFPAGFYGYTFGSGTRLTVV.

The table lists this clonotype with a few counts. The chain recombines TRBV6-2 or TRBV6-3 with TRBJ2-2, with 9 bases matching TRBD1. Germline loops: CDR1 MNHEY, CDR2 SVGEGT. The CDR3 is 17 residues long. Trimming cost V 0 bases and J 4 bases; bases outside gene matches: 6. CDR3 sequence (DNA): TGTGCCAGCAGTTACTCAACAGGGGGCCGGATCACCGGGGAGCTGTTTTTT. Its translation: CASSYSTGGRITGELFF.

This clonotype was seen only a few times. CDR3 sequence: CARSDRDLNYGYTF. DNA for the CDR3: TGTGCCAGATCCGACAGAGACCTTAACTATGGCTACACCTTC. The genes are TRBV18 and TRBJ1-2; weak D call: TRBD1 (5 bases). The CDR3 consists of 14 residues. Germline CDR1 is KGHSH and CDR2 is LQKENI. The V end was cut by 9 bases, the J end by 1 base, with 15 bases between.

The chain carries TRBV18 and TRBJ2-2; D is possibly TRBD1 or TRBD2 (5 bases each). The CDR3 is 16 residues long. V shed 3 bases and J shed 6 bases, with 17 bases lying between them. CDR1 and CDR2 (germline): KGHSH, LQKENI. The CDR3 region is CASSPTGTGYSGELFF. The CDR3 region has the DNA TGTGCCAGCTCACCGACCGGGACGGGCTATTCCGGGGAGCTGTTTTTT. Full variable domain (outside the CDR3, taken from reference TRBV18 and TRBJ2-2): NAGVMQNPRHLVRRRGQEARLRCSPMKGHSHVYWYRQLPEEGLKFMVYLQKENIIDESGMPKERFSAEFPKEGPSILRIQQVVRGDSAAYFCASSPTGTGYSGELFFGEGSRLTVL.

As DNA, the CDR3 is TGTGCCAGCAGCTTCACAGGGGGATCTTTAAACACAGATACGCAGTATTTT. It yields the protein CASSFTGGSLNTDTQYF. The V gene is TRBV11-2, the J gene TRBJ2-3; 8 bases line up with TRBD1. V shed 3 bases, J shed 2 bases, and the junction held 10 bases outside the gene matches. CDR1 and CDR2 from the germline V gene are SGHAT and FQNNGV. This CDR3 is 17 amino acids long.

This chain links TRBV28 with TRBJ2-3; 8 positions agree with TRBD2. After removal of 5 bases from V and 8 bases from J, the junction contained 12 bases not matched to a gene. Germline V gene data show CDR1 as MDHEN and CDR2 as SYDVKM. The CDR3 runs 15 residues. CDR3 DNA sequence: TGTGCCAGCAGTCCATCTAGCGGCCGGGGGGGTACGCAGTATTTT. Amino acids: CASSPSSGRGGTQYF.

The rearrangement joins TRBV7-8 to TRBJ2-7, with 8 bases lining up with TRBD2. Trimming took 4 bases from V and 4 from J; bases not matched to a gene: 12. The CDR3 consists of 16 residues. The germline gives CDR1 SGHVS, CDR2 FQNEAQ. CDR3 residues: CASSSDYIAGKYEQYF. The CDR3 nucleotides are TGTGCCAGCAGCTCCGACTACATAGCGGGGAAGTACGAGCAGTACTTC.

This clonotype came up a few times. V usage is TRBV30 and J usage is TRBJ2-5; no firm D call. Germline V gives CDR1 GTSNPN, CDR2 SVGIG (reference sequence). The CDR3 covers 15 residues. V was cut by 2 bases and J by 5 bases, with 18 bases left in between. The CDR3 reads CAWSKTDRTGETQYF. CDR3 in DNA: TGTGCCTGGAGTAAAACAGACCGGACGGGTGAGACCCAGTACTTC.

The genes are TRBV11-2 and TRBJ2-3; TRBD2 is a possible D gene (6 bases). V lost 5 bases and J 6 bases, leaving 15 bases between the germline ends. This CDR3 has 14 amino acids. Looked up from germline, CDR1 is SGHAT and CDR2 is FQNNGV. CDR3 nucleotides: TGTGCCAGCAGCCGCTCCCCAGGGAGGGATACGCAGTATTTT. Its protein product is CASSRSPGRDTQYF. Full variable domain (outside the CDR3, taken from reference TRBV11-2 and TRBJ2-3): EAGVAQSPRYKIIEKRQSVAFWCNPISGHATLYWYQQILGQGPKLLIQFQNNGVVDDSQLPKDRFSAERLKGVDSTLKIQPAKLEDSAVYLCASSRSPGRDTQYFGPGTRLTVL.

The chain employs TRBV14 and TRBJ2-7; 11 bases match TRBD2. Germline lookup yields CDR1 SGHDN and CDR2 FVKESK. The CDR3 runs 15 residues. V lost 4 bases, J lost 3 bases, and 5 bases stayed unmatched. The CDR3 reads CASSRRTSGLYEQYF. In DNA, the CDR3 is TGTGCCAGCAGCCGTAGGACTAGCGGGCTCTACGAGCAGTACTTC. The full variable domain, in which reference TRBV14 and TRBJ2-7 provide the parts outside the CDR3, is EAGVTQFPSHSVIEKGQTVTLRCDPISGHDNLYWYRRVMGKEIKFLLHFVKESKQDESGMPNNRFLAERTGGTYSTLKVQPAELEDSGVYFCASSRRTSGLYEQYFGPGTRLTVT.

This clonotype was counted only a few times. V usage is TRBV20-1 and J usage is TRBJ1-2; D ambiguous. The CDR3 is 11 amino acids. Germline V gene data show CDR1 as DFQATT and CDR2 as SNEGSKA (reference sequence). Trimming removed 5 bases from V and 8 bases from J, with 12 bases in between. CDR3 in amino acids: CSAEDNGGYTF. The CDR3 DNA sequence: TGCAGTGCTGAAGACAACGGAGGCTACACCTTC.

The rearrangement links TRBV18 to TRBJ2-3; 7 bases map to TRBD1. The CDR3 runs to 18 residues. V shed 1 base and J 0 bases; nucleotides not matched to a gene: 10. Germline assignment: CDR1 KGHSH and CDR2 LQKENI. CDR3 sequence: CASSPLWTGQPSTDTQYF. CDR3 sequence (DNA): TGTGCCAGCTCACCACTTTGGACAGGCCAACCTAGCACAGATACGCAGTATTTT. Full variable domain (remainder filled in from reference TRBV18 and TRBJ2-3): NAGVMQNPRHLVRRRGQEARLRCSPMKGHSHVYWYRQLPEEGLKFMVYLQKENIIDESGMPKERFSAEFPKEGPSILRIQQVVRGDSAAYFCASSPLWTGQPSTDTQYFGPGTRLTVL.

Ten or more counts support this clonotype. V gene TRBV6-1 combines with J gene TRBJ2-5; 8 nucleotides align to TRBD1. CDR3 length: 13 residues. Germline lookup yields CDR1 MNHNS and CDR2 SASEGT. V lost 11 bases to trimming and J lost 0 bases; unmatched junction nucleotides: 5. The CDR3 is CAGGTGYQETQYF. CDR3 DNA sequence: TGTGCCGGCGGGACAGGATACCAAGAGACCCAGTACTTC.

This clonotype was seen at least ten times. The CDR3 DNA sequence: TGTGCCAGCAGGGACTACAATGAGCAGTTCTTC. This translates into CASRDYNEQFF. The rearrangement uses TRBV2 and TRBJ2-1; D uncertain. The V and J ends lost 6 bases and 3 bases respectively, with 3 bases between them. The CDR3 runs 11 residues. Looked up from germline, CDR1 is SNHLY and CDR2 is FYNNEI. The variable domain in full, with the rest retrieved from reference TRBV2 and TRBJ2-1, is EPEVTQTPSHQVTQMGQEVILRCVPISNHLYFYWYRQILGQKVEFLVSFYNNEISEKSEIFDDQFSVERPDGSNFTLKIRSTKLEDSAMYFCASRDYNEQFFGPGTRLTVL.

The chain combines TRBV6-1 with TRBJ2-3; TRBD1 matches 9 bases. The length of the CDR3 is 14 residues. The V gene's germline CDR1 is MNHNS and CDR2 SASEGT. V trimming: 8 bases; J trimming: 4 bases; junction bases outside the gene matches: 7. For the CDR3, the DNA is TGTGCCAGCTATCCGGGACAGGGACCAGATACGCAGTATTTT. Encoded protein: CASYPGQGPDTQYF.

This clonotype came up once. The gene calls are TRBV10-3 and TRBJ1-3; D might be TRBD1 (5 bases). Germline loops: CDR1 ENHRY, CDR2 SYGVKD. V was clipped by 10 bases and J by 1 base, with 11 bases between them. The CDR3 has 13 amino acids. The CDR3 loop is CANQGGSGNTIYF. DNA for the CDR3: TGTGCCAACCAGGGTGGATCTGGAAACACCATATATTTT.

This clonotype has just a few counts. The J gene is TRBJ1-2, the V gene TRBV20-1, with TRBD1 as a possible D gene (6 bases). Per the germline V gene, CDR1 is DFQATT and CDR2 is SNEGSKA (reference sequence). Between the trimmed V and J ends, which lost 2 bases and 4 bases, there was a span of 11 bases. This CDR3 contains 13 residues. The CDR3 nucleotides are TGCAGTGCTAGACAGGGGTTTGGCTATGGCTACACCTTC. It codes for CSARQGFGYGYTF.

The chain has TRBV20-1 and TRBJ2-4; D is possibly TRBD2 (5 bases). The DNA matches TRBJ2-7 better at its end, which makes the J call doubtful. Germline V lookup: CDR1 DFQATT, CDR2 SNEGSKA (reference sequence). This CDR3 spans 13 amino acids. This CDR3 is CSAGWTSAYEQYF. The CDR3 bases are TGCAGTGCTGGTTGGACTTCGGCTTACGAGCAGTACTTC.

To note about this clonotype: Germline and junction disagree at one end, which may indicate a read error. This chain links TRBV10-3 with TRBJ2-1, with 14 bases lining up with TRBD2. Germline loops: CDR1 ENHRY, CDR2 SYGVKD. There are 13 residues in the CDR3. CDR3 sequence: CTIRGLAGEGQFF. The CDR3 nucleotides are TGTACCATCAGGGGACTAGCGGGGGAAGGGCAGTTCTTC.

The rearrangement uses TRBV2 and TRBJ2-7; TRBD2 might be the D (6 bases). The V gene's germline CDR1 is SNHLY and CDR2 FYNNEI. CDR3 length: 15 residues. The V end lost 6 bases, the J end lost 4 bases, and 19 bases lay between the germline ends. CDR3 loop: CASRNPGLPVYEQYF. In DNA form, the CDR3 reads TGTGCCAGCAGGAACCCGGGACTTCCCGTATACGAGCAGTACTTC.

The rearrangement links TRBV25-1 to TRBJ2-5; 8 bases are shared with TRBD1. J lost 5 bases, V lost 0 bases, and 5 bases had no gene match. The CDR3 covers 15 residues. Germline lookup yields CDR1 MGHDK and CDR2 SYGVNS. CDR3 protein: CASSEYRGLRETQYF. The DNA of the CDR3 is TGTGCCAGCAGTGAATACAGGGGGCTGAGGGAGACCCAGTACTTC.

V gene TRBV11-2 combines with J gene TRBJ2-1; 7 bases align to TRBD1. The CDR3 is 17 residues long. From germline, CDR1 is SGHAT and CDR2 FQNNGV. The J segment lost 10 bases and the V segment lost 0 bases, leaving 15 bases of the junction unmatched. This CDR3 is CASSLDYLGQWDDEQFF. The DNA of the CDR3 is TGTGCCAGCAGCTTAGATTATTTGGGACAGTGGGATGACGAGCAGTTCTTC.

The CDR3 DNA reads TGTGCCAGCAGTTCAGAACACACCGGGGAGCTGTTTTTT. Translating it yields CASSSEHTGELFF. The genes are TRBV12-3 or TRBV12-4 and TRBJ2-2; D is unclear. Deletions cut 4 bases from V and 3 bases from J, with 6 bases between. The CDR3 consists of 13 residues.

Only a few counts were recorded for this clonotype. V usage is TRBV15 and J usage is TRBJ1-3; D is uncertain. Germline V gene lookup returns CDR1 LNHNV and CDR2 YYDKDF (reference sequence). The CDR3 runs 16 residues. Trimming took 5 bases from V and 3 from J, leaving 17 bases between them. The CDR3 DNA follows: TGTGCCACCAGCGGAGGTGGGAAGAGCTTTGGAAACACCATATATTTT. This encodes CATSGGGKSFGNTIYF.